A single sample is the source of the 6 T cell receptor beta chains below, sequenced in a study of blood T cell repertoires in COVID-19. TCRdb's copy holds only in-frame clones and misses some; the assay was immunoSEQ multiplex PCR. The sample has 380,000 or so clones; 89% are singletons. The sample taken for sequencing was peripheral blood. These receptors came from a man aged 35 to 55 with acute or convalescent COVID-19.

This clone was counted once. In DNA form, the CDR3 reads TGCAGCGTTGAACAGCAGGGGGCGGACATTCAGTACTTC. Encoded protein: CSVEQQGADIQYF. V gene TRBV29-1 combines with J gene TRBJ2-4; 8 bases map to TRBD1. Per germline, CDR1 SQVTM and CDR2 ANQGSEA. The V and J ends lost 2 bases and 8 bases, in that order; junction bases with no gene match: 5. There are 13 residues in the CDR3.

The rearrangement joins TRBV21-1 to TRBJ2-5; no DNA check was done on the table's D call, TRBD2. TRBV21-1 counts as a pseudogene. This CDR3 is 17 amino acids long. The CDR3 here is CASSNRLGTSLRETQYF. The CDR3 bases are TGTGCCAGCAGCAACCGGTTAGGGACTAGTCTCCGAGAGACCCAGTACTTC.

The V call is TRBV4-1, the J call TRBJ1-2, with no clear D. Trimming cost V 1 base and J 3 bases, with 9 bases left between them. The CDR3 consists of 14 residues. CDR1 is MGHRA and CDR2 is YSYEKL in the germline V gene. This CDR3 reads CASSQVSGDYGYTF. Written as DNA, the CDR3 is TGCGCCAGCAGCCAAGTGAGCGGGGACTATGGCTACACCTTC.

This chain connects TRBV30 to TRBJ1-6; tentatively, D is TRBD1 (6 bases). From germline, CDR1 is GTSNPN and CDR2 SVGIG (reference sequence). The CDR3 is 15 residues long. V lost 3 bases and J 8 bases, leaving 17 bases between the germline ends. The CDR3, as DNA: TGTGCCTGGAGCCATAAGCGGCAGGGGTATTCACCCCTCCACTTT. Its translation is CAWSHKRQGYSPLHF. The whole variable domain, remainder taken from reference TRBV30 and TRBJ1-6, is SQTIHQWPATLVQPVGSPLSLECTVEGTSNPNLYWYRQAAGRGLQLLFYSVGIGQISSEVPQNLSASRPQDRQFILSSKKLLLSDSGFYLCAWSHKRQGYSPLHFGNGTRLTVT.

About this clone: At one end, the junction sequence differs from germline, possibly due to a read error. This chain connects TRBV6-2 or TRBV6-3 to TRBJ2-1; tentatively, D is TRBD2 (5 bases). Germline CDR1 and CDR2: MNHEY and SVGEGT. The CDR3 runs 12 residues. The CDR3 region has the DNA TGTGCCAGCAGCACCGACTACAGTGAGCAGTTCTTC. This sequence encodes CASSTDYSEQFF.

This chain joins TRBV15 and TRBJ2-1, with 8 bases aligning to TRBD2. The CDR3 contains 16 residues. The germline CDR1 and CDR2 sequences are LNHNV and YYDKDF (reference sequence). V was pared by 3 bases and J by 3 bases, with 7 bases of the junction left unmatched. CDR3 in DNA: TGTGCCACCAGCAGGGGAAGCGGGAGCGTCTACAATGAGCAGTTCTTC. Residues: CATSRGSGSVYNEQFF.